The next 29 T cell receptor beta chains were all read from a single sample in a study of blood T cells in healthy people across ages. The authors ran a second PCR of 7 to 11 cycles using a sample-barcoded 5' primer and a J-beta primer mix. TCRdb recomputed calls from the 5' RACE reads with MiXCR, one row per CDR3 protein. Among 1,800,000 or so distinct CDR3 sequences, about two fifths were seen once, and the ten largest hold roughly 23%. What was sequenced was blood. The receptors here all came from a human donor in good health.

This clonotype was seen only a few times. The rearrangement joins TRBV6-7 to TRBJ1-2, with D maybe TRBD1 (5 bases). TRBV6-7 is known as an ORF, though its function is uncertain. The CDR3 totals 15 residues. Deletions cut 0 bases from V and 5 bases from J, with 13 bases between. CDR3 nucleotide sequence: TGTGCCAGCAGTTACTCGATTTGCGAGGGGTATGGCTACACCTTC. Residues: CASSYSICEGYGYTF.

This clonotype came up a few times. The chain combines TRBV29-1 with TRBJ2-7; 8 bases are a match to TRBD2. With V trimmed by 0 bases and J by 3 bases, 7 bases remained unmatched. The CDR3 contains 15 residues. Germline CDR1 reads SQVTM; CDR2 reads ANQGSEA. CDR3 residues: CSVEDAGGRDYEQYF. Written as DNA, the CDR3 is TGCAGCGTTGAAGATGCGGGGGGCCGTGACTACGAGCAGTACTTC.

This clonotype was recorded once. The V and J genes are TRBV7-2 and TRBJ1-5; D call uncertain. This CDR3 is 13 amino acids long. Germline CDR1 reads SGHTA; CDR2 reads FQGNSA. The V gene lost 4 bases and the J gene lost 6 bases, with 10 bases spanning the gap. The CDR3, as DNA: TGTGCCAGCAGCTACGCCGAGGGTCAGCCCCAGCATTTT. Amino acid sequence: CASSYAEGQPQHF.

The rearrangement uses TRBV5-6 and TRBJ2-1; 14 bases line up with TRBD2. This CDR3 has 17 residues. Germline V CDR1 and CDR2: SGHDT, YYEEEE. J gave up 10 bases and V 3 bases, and 12 bases lay outside the gene matches. CDR3 sequence: CASSWGPGTSGGVEQFF. The CDR3 DNA is TGTGCCAGCAGCTGGGGCCCCGGGACTAGCGGGGGTGTGGAGCAGTTCTTC.

V gene TRBV6-1 combines with J gene TRBJ2-1; the match to TRBD2 covers 7 bases. V trimming: 8 bases; J trimming: 10 bases; junction bases outside the gene matches: 8. The CDR3 totals 12 residues. Germline CDR1 reads MNHNS; CDR2 reads SASEGT. Here the CDR3 reads CASRGVAGEQFF. The CDR3 coding sequence is TGTGCCAGCCGGGGGGTTGCGGGCGAGCAGTTCTTC.

This clonotype was seen a handful of times. The chain links TRBV7-2 to TRBJ2-7; TRBD1 matches at 8 bases. Germline loops: CDR1 SGHTA, CDR2 FQGNSA. Trimming cost V 3 bases and J 4 bases; bases outside gene matches: 8. The length of the CDR3 is 15 residues. CDR3 DNA sequence: TGTGCCAGCAGCTTGTACAGGGGGATAAAGTACGAGCAGTACTTC. It codes for CASSLYRGIKYEQYF.

The genes are TRBV12-3 or TRBV12-4 and TRBJ2-4; tentatively, D is TRBD1 (5 bases). TRBJ2-7 explains the end of the DNA better; the J call may be wrong. The CDR3 runs to 13 residues. DNA of the CDR3: TGTGCCAGCAGGCGTGACAGTCTCAGCGAGCAGTACTTC. It yields the protein CASRRDSLSEQYF.

The chain is built from TRBV4-2 and TRBJ1-6, with D possibly being TRBD1 (6 bases). The germline CDR1 and CDR2 sequences are LGHNA and YNFKEQ. This CDR3 comprises 20 residues. Trimming took off 4 bases at V and 0 bases at J, with 22 bases between the two ends. This CDR3 reads CASSPLPGGPPSSYNSPLHF. The CDR3 DNA is TGTGCCAGCAGCCCTCTCCCTGGGGGCCCGCCCAGCTCCTATAATTCACCCCTCCACTTT.

The V gene is TRBV10-3, the J gene TRBJ2-3; a possible D gene is TRBD1 (6 bases). Trimming took off 3 bases at V and 0 bases at J, with 13 bases between the two ends. Germline loops: CDR1 ENHRY, CDR2 SYGVKD. The CDR3 has 16 amino acids. The DNA for the CDR3 is TGTGCCATCAGTGAACTGGGGGCTTCTAGCACAGATACGCAGTATTTT. It codes for CAISELGASSTDTQYF.

The rearrangement uses TRBV5-1 and TRBJ2-3; D is perhaps TRBD1 (6 bases). From germline, CDR1 is SGHRS and CDR2 YFSETQ. V was clipped by 3 bases and J by 6 bases, with 23 bases between them. The CDR3 covers 17 residues. The CDR3 sequence: CASSWWWNRVKADTQYF. The CDR3, as DNA: TGCGCCAGCAGCTGGTGGTGGAACAGGGTGAAGGCGGATACGCAGTATTTT.

This clonotype was observed a few times. This sequence joins TRBV5-1 and TRBJ2-1; maybe TRBD1 (6 bases). Germline assignment: CDR1 SGHRS and CDR2 YFSETQ. The CDR3 contains 13 residues. Trimming removed 1 base at V and 5 bases at J, with 7 bases between. CDR3 residues: CASSLYRDNEQFF. The CDR3 DNA is TGCGCCAGCAGCTTGTACAGGGACAATGAGCAGTTCTTC. Filled out from reference TRBV5-1 and TRBJ2-1, the complete variable domain reads KAGVTQTPRYLIKTRGQQVTLSCSPISGHRSVSWYQQTPGQGLQFLFEYFSETQRNKGNFPGRFSGRQFSNSRSEMNVSTLELGDSALYLCASSLYRDNEQFFGPGTRLTVL.

The chain has TRBV12-3 or TRBV12-4 and TRBJ2-7; the D gene could be TRBD1 or TRBD2 (5 bases each). CDR3 length: 16 residues. V was pared by 5 bases and J by 3 bases, with 20 bases between. CDR3 loop: CASSPTFGREIYEQYF. In nucleotides, the CDR3 is TGTGCCAGCAGTCCCACCTTCGGCAGGGAGATCTACGAGCAGTACTTC.

This chain uses TRBV28 with TRBJ2-7; 7 bases line up with TRBD1. CDR3 length: 13 residues. The germline CDR1 and CDR2 sequences are MDHEN and SYDVKM. The V and J ends lost 7 bases and 0 bases, in that order; junction bases with no gene match: 3. This CDR3 reads CASIRQGSYEQYF. The CDR3 DNA is TGTGCCAGCATCAGACAGGGCTCCTACGAGCAGTACTTC.

V gene TRBV7-8 combines with J gene TRBJ2-1; TRBD1 matches 10 bases. The CDR3 consists of 16 residues. Germline loops: CDR1 SGHVS, CDR2 FQNEAQ. V lost 1 base, J lost 4 bases, and 4 bases stayed unmatched. The CDR3 is CASSLGRTGGYNEQFF. In DNA, the CDR3 is TGTGCCAGCAGCTTAGGACGGACAGGGGGATACAATGAGCAGTTCTTC.

The sample holds a few counts of this clonotype. The chain carries TRBV7-2 and TRBJ1-1; 8 nucleotides align to TRBD1. The J segment lost 1 base and the V segment lost 1 base, leaving 5 bases of the junction unmatched. The CDR3 extends over 16 amino acids. Germline CDR1 reads SGHTA; CDR2 reads FQGNSA. CDR3 residues: CASSLEWTGPNTEAFF. The CDR3 DNA reads as TGTGCCAGCAGCTTAGAATGGACAGGGCCGAACACTGAAGCTTTCTTT.

The CDR3 loop reads CASRWDRFYGYTF. The CDR3 region has the DNA TGTGCCAGCCGCTGGGACAGGTTCTATGGCTACACCTTC. V usage is TRBV12-3 or TRBV12-4 and J usage is TRBJ1-2, with 8 bases lining up with TRBD1. The CDR3 spans 13 residues. V shed 8 bases and J 4 bases; nucleotides not matched to a gene: 6.

This rearrangement joins TRBV27 to TRBJ2-5; 9 positions match TRBD1. The DNA end lines up better with TRBJ2-7; the J call may be wrong. The CDR3 has 16 residues. The germline gives CDR1 MNHEY, CDR2 SMNVEV (reference sequence). This CDR3 reads CASSPTGGPRVYEQYF. CDR3 sequence (DNA): TGTGCCAGCTCCCCCACAGGGGGCCCCAGGGTCTACGAGCAGTACTTC.

The rearrangement joins TRBV29-1 to TRBJ1-2, with D hard to call. CDR1 is SQVTM and CDR2 is ANQGSEA in the germline V gene. V gave up 6 bases and J gave up 7 bases, with 15 bases separating them. This CDR3 comprises 12 residues. The CDR3 region has the DNA TGCAGCGTCGACGGGAGTAGTCGTGGCTACACCTTC. Its protein is CSVDGSSRGYTF.

This clonotype was counted a few times. The V gene is TRBV15, the J gene TRBJ1-2; D is undetermined. The V gene lost 3 bases and the J gene lost 4 bases, with 9 bases spanning the gap. In germline, CDR1 is LNHNV, CDR2 YYDKDF (reference sequence). This CDR3 has 13 residues. The CDR3 region has the DNA TGTGCCACCAGCAGGTTGGATGTCTATGGCTACACCTTC. Its protein is CATSRLDVYGYTF.

This clonotype was picked up a small number of times. J is TRBJ2-3 and V is TRBV12-3 or TRBV12-4, with a tentative D call TRBD1 (6 bases). The V gene lost 6 bases and the J gene lost 1 base, with 14 bases spanning the gap. This CDR3 comprises 15 residues. Written as DNA, the CDR3 is TGTGCCAGCAGAATCCTGGGACACCGCACAGATACGCAGTATTTT. Translated, it gives CASRILGHRTDTQYF.

This clonotype was seen a handful of times. The J gene is TRBJ2-1, the V gene TRBV12-3 or TRBV12-4, with no clear D. This CDR3 region has 14 residues. Trimming removed 2 bases from V and 0 bases from J, with 5 bases in between. Here the CDR3 reads CASSLNPSYNEQFF. CDR3 nucleotide sequence: TGTGCCAGCAGTTTAAATCCCTCCTACAATGAGCAGTTCTTC.

The chain uses TRBV5-4 and TRBJ2-1, with 8 positions matching TRBD1. This CDR3 region has 15 residues. V lost 7 bases to trimming and J lost 4 bases; unmatched junction nucleotides: 10. Germline CDR1 reads SGHNT; CDR2 reads YYREEE (reference sequence). The CDR3 here is CASLIPGQEYNEQFF. The CDR3 nucleotides read TGTGCCAGCCTTATTCCGGGACAGGAGTACAATGAGCAGTTCTTC.

This clonotype was seen a handful of times. The chain carries TRBV12-3 or TRBV12-4 and TRBJ2-5; either TRBD1 or TRBD2 may fit D (5 bases each). V lost 5 bases and J 3 bases, leaving 19 bases between the germline ends. The CDR3 has 16 amino acids. The CDR3 sequence: CASSPLRRDGKETQYF. The CDR3 nucleotides read TGTGCCAGCAGTCCATTGCGCCGGGACGGAAAAGAGACCCAGTACTTC.

The chain is built from TRBV5-4 and TRBJ2-5; D assignment may be TRBD1 or TRBD2 (7 bases each). V dropped 4 bases and J dropped 10 bases, with 23 bases sitting between them. This CDR3 contains 15 residues. Germline CDR1 reads SGHNT; CDR2 reads YYREEE (reference sequence). CDR3 nucleotides: TGTGCCAGCAGCAGCGGGACAGCCAACGTGAGGGGCCAGTACTTC. It encodes CASSSGTANVRGQYF.

The rearrangement links TRBV20-1 to TRBJ1-1; tentatively, D is TRBD1 (5 bases). Trimming left V 7 bases short and J 2 bases short, with 29 bases between. This CDR3 is built from 18 residues. Germline V lookup: CDR1 DFQATT, CDR2 SNEGSKA (reference sequence). The CDR3 DNA sequence: TGCAGTGGCCCGACAGTCCTCTATTCCCGAAGTTTCAACACTGAAGCTTTCTTT. Translating it yields CSGPTVLYSRSFNTEAFF.

The V gene is TRBV15, the J gene TRBJ2-4; D is perhaps TRBD1 (5 bases). The assigned J gene may be wrong: the sequence end matches TRBJ2-5 better. Germline V gives CDR1 LNHNV, CDR2 YYDKDF (reference sequence). The CDR3 has 14 residues. This CDR3 reads CATSSTDSGETQYF. The CDR3 nucleotides are TGTGCCACCAGCAGCACCGATTCAGGGGAGACCCAGTACTTC.

The chain links TRBV28 to TRBJ2-1; D unclear. The CDR3 contains 14 residues. Germline V gene data show CDR1 as MDHEN and CDR2 as SYDVKM. The V and J ends lost 3 bases and 6 bases respectively, with 12 bases between them. In DNA form, the CDR3 reads TGTGCCAGCAGTTTGTTAGGATCGTTCAATGAGCAGTTCTTC. Translating it yields CASSLLGSFNEQFF.

This clonotype was found a few times. V is TRBV7-2 and J is TRBJ1-2; D is uncertain. V was pared by 3 bases and J by 10 bases, with 12 bases between. The CDR3 runs 12 residues. The germline V gene encodes CDR1 SGHTA and CDR2 FQGNSA. CDR3 region: CASSFYRGSYTF. The DNA of the CDR3 is TGTGCCAGCAGCTTTTACAGAGGGTCCTACACCTTC.

The chain couples TRBV15 to TRBJ1-2; 8 bases match TRBD1. CDR1 is LNHNV and CDR2 is YYDKDF in the germline V gene (reference sequence). The CDR3 is made up of 15 amino acids. The V gene end was trimmed by 0 bases and the J gene end by 8 bases; junction bases not matched to a gene: 8. The CDR3 sequence: CATSRDPQGARGYTF. In DNA, the CDR3 is TGTGCCACCAGCAGAGACCCTCAGGGGGCGAGAGGCTACACCTTC.